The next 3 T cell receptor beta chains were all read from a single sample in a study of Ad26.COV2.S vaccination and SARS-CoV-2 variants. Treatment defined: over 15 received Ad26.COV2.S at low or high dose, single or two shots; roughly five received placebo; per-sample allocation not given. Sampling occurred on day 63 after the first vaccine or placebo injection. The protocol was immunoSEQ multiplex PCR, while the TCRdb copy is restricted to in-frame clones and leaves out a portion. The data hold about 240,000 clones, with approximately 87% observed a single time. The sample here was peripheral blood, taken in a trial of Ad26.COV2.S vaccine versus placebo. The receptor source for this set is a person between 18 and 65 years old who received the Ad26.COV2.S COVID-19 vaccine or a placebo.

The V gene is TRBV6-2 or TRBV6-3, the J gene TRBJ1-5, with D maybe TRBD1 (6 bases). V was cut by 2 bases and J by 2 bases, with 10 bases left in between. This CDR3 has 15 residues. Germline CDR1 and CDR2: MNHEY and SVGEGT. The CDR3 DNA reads TGTGCCAGCAGTTACACGGACAGCCGCAATCAGCCCCAGCATTTT. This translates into CASSYTDSRNQPQHF.

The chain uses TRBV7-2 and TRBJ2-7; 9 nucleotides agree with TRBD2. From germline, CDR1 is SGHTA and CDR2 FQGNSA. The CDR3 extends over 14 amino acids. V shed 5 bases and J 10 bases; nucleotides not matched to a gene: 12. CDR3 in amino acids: CASSPTPLAGRQYF. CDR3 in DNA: TGTGCCAGCAGCCCGACTCCTCTAGCGGGGCGTCAGTACTTC.

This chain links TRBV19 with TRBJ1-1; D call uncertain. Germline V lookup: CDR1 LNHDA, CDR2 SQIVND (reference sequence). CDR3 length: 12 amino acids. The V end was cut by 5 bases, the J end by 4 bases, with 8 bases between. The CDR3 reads CASSVRSTEAFF. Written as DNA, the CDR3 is TGTGCCAGTAGTGTTCGGTCCACTGAAGCTTTCTTT.